Listed below are T cell receptor beta chains from one sample, sequenced in a study of T cell responses to AZD1222 COVID-19 vaccine. TCRdb keeps only in-frame clones here, not all; method: immunoSEQ multiplex PCR. The table includes under 60,000 clones, 75% to 90% detected once. This sample comprised peripheral blood, obtained 28 days after the second AZD1222 dose. The receptor source for this set is an adult who received the AZD1222 COVID-19 vaccine. CDR3s include the opening cysteine and the closing phenylalanine or tryptophan. Fields, in order: J gene, V gene, D gene, CDR3 length, clone size, CDR3 protein, CDR3 DNA. The D gene is left open where the match is weak. Expanded clones get a size class; other rows say once, few or many, or leave the size out.

J: TRBJ2-7; V: TRBV28; D: NA; length: 14; size: NA; CDR3: CASSAPAVSYEQYF; DNA: TGTGCCAGCAGCGCACCCGCAGTTTCCTACGAGCAGTACTTC
J: TRBJ1-5; V: TRBV19; D: NA; length: 15; size: once; CDR3: CASSIGGVSNQPQHF; DNA: TGTGCCAGTAGTATAGGTGGGGTTAGCAATCAGCCCCAGCATTTT
J: TRBJ2-5; V: TRBV5-1; D: NA; length: 15; size: NA; CDR3: CASSLATAREETQYF; DNA: TGCGCCAGCAGCTTGGCGACAGCCAGGGAGGAGACCCAGTACTTC
J: TRBJ2-1; V: TRBV6-6; D: TRBD2; length: 21; size: NA; CDR3: CASSPQIGTSGRYGTYNEQFF; DNA: TGTGCCAGCAGTCCGCAGATCGGGACTAGCGGGAGGTATGGGACTTACAATGAGCAGTTCTTC
J: TRBJ2-2; V: TRBV2; D: TRBD2; length: 14; size: NA; CDR3: CASRTSGAPGELFF; DNA: TGTGCCAGCAGGACTAGCGGGGCCCCCGGGGAGCTGTTTTTT
J: TRBJ2-7; V: TRBV5-1; D: NA; length: 14; size: NA; CDR3: CASSLGGPGGEQYF; DNA: TGCGCCAGCAGCTTGGGGGGACCTGGCGGTGAGCAGTACTTC
J: TRBJ1-1; V: TRBV7-6; D: TRBD1; length: 15; size: NA; CDR3: CASSLVGQGDTEAFF; DNA: TGTGCCAGCAGCTTAGTAGGACAGGGGGACACTGAAGCTTTCTTT
J: TRBJ1-6; V: TRBV10-1; D: NA; length: 14; size: NA; CDR3: CASSDRGTNSPLHF; DNA: TGCGCCAGCAGTGATCGGGGGACTAATTCACCCCTCCACTTT
J: TRBJ2-1; V: TRBV6-2/TRBV6-3; D: TRBD1; length: 14; size: NA; CDR3: CASSGQEPYNEQFF; DNA: TGTGCCAGCAGTGGACAGGAGCCCTACAATGAGCAGTTCTTC
J: TRBJ1-1; V: TRBV11-3; D: TRBD1; length: 15; size: NA; CDR3: CASSLGQGDDTEAFF; DNA: TGTGCCAGCAGCTTAGGACAGGGGGACGACACTGAAGCTTTCTTT
J: TRBJ1-5; V: TRBV6-5; D: NA; length: 14; size: once; CDR3: CASSYEGIDQPQHF; DNA: TGTGCCAGCAGTTACGAGGGGATTGATCAGCCCCAGCATTTT
J: TRBJ2-7; V: TRBV19; D: NA; length: 13; size: few; CDR3: CATSRGPSYEQYF; DNA: TGTGCCACCTCCCGGGGGCCCTCCTACGAGCAGTACTTC
J: TRBJ2-4; V: TRBV4-1; D: TRBD2; length: 15; size: NA; CDR3: CASSPVGLAQNIQYF; DNA: TGCGCCAGCAGCCCCGTGGGACTAGCACAAAACATTCAGTACTTC
J: TRBJ2-3; V: TRBV7-2; D: NA; length: 15; size: NA; CDR3: CASTDERRAADTQYF; DNA: TGTGCCAGCACCGATGAAAGGAGGGCAGCAGATACGCAGTATTTT
J: TRBJ2-2; V: TRBV29-1; D: TRBD1; length: 14; size: medium-sized; CDR3: CSAGGDHRNLRVTF; DNA: TGCAGCGCAGGGGGCGACCACCGTAATTTAAGAGTGACCTTT
J: TRBJ1-2; V: TRBV5-4; D: TRBD1; length: 16; size: NA; CDR3: CASSSGTGGEVYGYTF; DNA: TGTGCCAGCAGCTCCGGGACAGGGGGCGAAGTTTATGGCTACACCTTC
J: TRBJ2-3; V: TRBV6-4; D: TRBD2; length: 15; size: NA; CDR3: CASSDSSGGGDTQYF; DNA: TGTGCCAGCAGTGACTCCAGCGGGGGAGGAGATACGCAGTATTTT
J: TRBJ1-6; V: TRBV19; D: NA; length: 15; size: NA; CDR3: CASGAPTTFNSPLHF; DNA: TGTGCCAGCGGGGCCCCAACTACTTTCAATTCACCCCTCCACTTT
J: TRBJ1-1; V: TRBV29-1; D: NA; length: 12; size: NA; CDR3: CSAGREGPEAFF; DNA: TGCAGCGCGGGACGGGAGGGACCTGAAGCTTTCTTT
J: TRBJ1-1; V: TRBV4-1; D: NA; length: 16; size: NA; CDR3: CASSRGMGAWDTEAFF; DNA: TGCGCCAGCAGTCGAGGAATGGGGGCTTGGGACACTGAAGCTTTCTTT
J: TRBJ2-7; V: TRBV11-1; D: NA; length: 14; size: NA; CDR3: CASSLRQGSNEQYF; DNA: TGTGCCAGCAGCTTACGGCAGGGTAGTAACGAGCAGTACTTC
J: TRBJ1-6; V: TRBV5-1; D: NA; length: 13; size: few; CDR3: CASSLAGGSPLHF; DNA: TGCGCCAGCAGCTTGGCGGGGGGCTCACCCCTCCACTTT
J: TRBJ1-5; V: TRBV6-2/TRBV6-3; D: NA; length: 15; size: NA; CDR3: CASSYFSGINQPQHF; DNA: TGTGCCAGCAGTTACTTCAGTGGGATTAATCAGCCCCAGCATTTT
J: TRBJ1-1; V: TRBV6-5; D: NA; length: 14; size: NA; CDR3: CASKVGDLNTEAFF; DNA: TGTGCCAGCAAAGTAGGGGATCTGAACACTGAAGCTTTCTTT
J: TRBJ2-5; V: TRBV5-1; D: TRBD2; length: 18; size: NA; CDR3: CASSLVGLAGPGGETQYF; DNA: TGCGCCAGCAGCTTGGTTGGACTAGCGGGACCAGGAGGAGAGACCCAGTACTTC
J: TRBJ1-2; V: TRBV3-1/TRBV3-2; D: NA; length: 15; size: NA; CDR3: CASSQVSGSFDGYTF; DNA: TGTGCCAGCAGCCAAGTTTCCGGGTCGTTTGATGGCTACACCTTC
J: TRBJ1-1; V: TRBV4-3; D: TRBD1; length: 15; size: NA; CDR3: CASSPQTGAFAEAFF; DNA: TGCGCCAGCAGCCCTCAGACAGGGGCGTTCGCTGAAGCTTTCTTT
J: TRBJ2-1; V: TRBV10-1; D: NA; length: 14; size: once; CDR3: CASSPGRSYNEQFF; DNA: TGCGCCAGCAGTCCGGGACGGTCCTACAATGAGCAGTTCTTC
J: TRBJ1-5; V: TRBV6-2/TRBV6-3; D: NA; length: 19; size: NA; CDR3: CASSYLAGWSAGSNQPQHF; DNA: TGTGCCAGCAGTTACTTGGCAGGGTGGTCCGCCGGGAGCAATCAGCCCCAGCATTTT
J: TRBJ2-7; V: TRBV7-8; D: TRBD1; length: 11; size: once; CDR3: CASSQGVGQYF; DNA: TGTGCCAGCAGCCAGGGGGTAGGGCAGTACTTC
J: TRBJ1-4; V: TRBV13; D: NA; length: 17; size: NA; CDR3: CASSLKRGDATNEKLFF; DNA: TGTGCCAGCAGCTTAAAGCGAGGGGACGCAACTAATGAAAAACTGTTTTTT
J: TRBJ1-6; V: TRBV7-6; D: NA; length: 15; size: NA; CDR3: CASSPKGTYNSPLHF; DNA: TGTGCCAGCAGCCCTAAGGGGACTTATAATTCACCCCTCCACTTT